The following is a T cell receptor (beta chain) sequence with its context. This clone has a single count. Its recognized antigen is unknown. Base quality data are lacking; no much larger clone is found one base away. Inclusive of the bounding cysteine and phenylalanine, the CDR3 is 14 residues long. Solely the CDR3 DNA is kept, with 42 bases framed from the first base. According to the germline V gene (reference sequence), CDR1 reads SEHNR and CDR2 reads FQNEAQ. V is cut by 2 bases and J by 4 bases, and the space between the germline ends is 11 bases. DNA from uncultured naive and memory CD4+ T cells underwent immunoSEQ TCR-beta sequencing at deep resolution. The authors processed their data as follows. During preprocessing, nonproductive sequences were removed, along with CDR3s that did not begin with C, did not end with F or W, or were shorter than 7 amino acids. Cultured and uncultured naive and memory CD4+ repertoires were searched for CDR3s previously identified as spike- and CEF-reactive. CDR3 homology was measured as pairwise Levenshtein distance, computed with the stringdist R package after trimming three terminal residues from each end. This immuneACCESS table, as held by TCRdb, lists in-frame sequences with V and J called but not all clones. Of the missing ones, under half trace to an unresolved V gene in checked studies; the others have no known cause. V, J and clone size reflect that table, while D and trimming were determined from the DNA. In this sample the table shows 65,000 or so clones, about 87% of which occur a single time. The ten largest make up 1.6% of the sample.

The sample is drawn from a study of CD4 T cells in relation to SARS-CoV-2 and coronaviruses (dated by TCRdb to the early 2020s). Background for the entire study: HLA restriction was mapped for shared crossreactive spike epitopes using patient-derived lymphoblastoid cell lines. Memory CD4+ T cell crossreactivity between SARS-CoV-2 and common cold coronavirus spike proteins was assessed at the TCR clonotype level in the study. Samples from three pre-COVID donors and the naive versus memory experiments were sequenced with the Adaptive Biotechnologies TCR-sequencing kit; other data were Illumina-based. Expansion assays from other donors in the study were sequenced with a different, Illumina-based TCR-beta assay.

The paper as a whole reports these results and caveats: Sequencing naive versus memory cells indicated that the assay picks up memory recall responses, not primary responses primed during culture. Because the crossreactivity analysis focused on spike protein, crossreactivity against other viral proteins was not assessed. Compared with monoreactive clones, crossreactive clones had significantly weaker SARS-CoV-2-driven expansion, a result consistent with antigenic imprinting. Small numbers of patients and of tested TCRs were a limitation of the study. Because no donor provided both pre-pandemic and post-infection samples, tracing the source of pre-existing responses was limited. Memory CD4+ clonotypes crossrecognizing SARS-CoV-2 and at least one common cold coronavirus spike were found in roughly 65% of donors.

CD4+ T cells from unexposed donors were collected before the COVID-19 pandemic (2011-2018). Naive and memory CD4+ T cells were separated from cryopreserved PBMCs by CD4 enrichment followed by EasySep naive CD4+ T cell enrichment. The leukapheresis product for the unexposed donors was obtained through commercial purchase. PBMCs were isolated from leukapheresis product or whole blood by Ficoll-Paque PLUS gradient centrifugation. The PBMCs went either fresh into the expansion assay or into cryopreservation at -140 degrees C. The QIAamp Micro DNA Kit was used to extract genomic DNA from the CD4+ T cells.

The sequencing sample was made of memory CD4+ T cells from PBMCs. The sample's cell subset or site label, in plain terms: memory (non-naive) CD4+ T cells. The clonotype originates from a human donor in good health. The sequence joins TRBV7-9 to TRBJ1-1, and the D gene may be TRBD1, 5 bases matching. The sequenced DNA is TGTGCCAGCAGCTTACAGGGAATGGGCACTGAAGCTTTCTTT. It encodes CASSLQGMGTEAFF.